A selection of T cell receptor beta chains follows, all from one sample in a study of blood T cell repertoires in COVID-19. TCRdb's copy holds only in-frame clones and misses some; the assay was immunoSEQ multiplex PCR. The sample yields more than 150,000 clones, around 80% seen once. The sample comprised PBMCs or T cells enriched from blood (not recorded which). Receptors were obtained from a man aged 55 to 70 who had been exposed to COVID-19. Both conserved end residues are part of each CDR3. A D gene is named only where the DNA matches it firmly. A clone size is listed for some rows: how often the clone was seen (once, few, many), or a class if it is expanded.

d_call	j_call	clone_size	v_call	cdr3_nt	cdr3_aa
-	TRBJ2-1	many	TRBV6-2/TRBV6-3	TGTGCCAGCAGTTACTCGGGCAGGGATAATGAGCAGTTCTTC	CASSYSGRDNEQFF
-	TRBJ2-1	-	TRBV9	TGTGCCAGCAGCACCACAGGTACCCCAGATCTGTTCTTC	CASSTTGTPDLFF
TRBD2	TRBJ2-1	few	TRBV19	TGTGCCAGTAGTATGGGTCAGACTAGCGGGAGTGGCAATGAGCAGTTCTTC	CASSMGQTSGSGNEQFF
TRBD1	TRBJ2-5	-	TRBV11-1	TGTGCCAGCAGCACCGGACAGGGGGTGGGTGAAGAGACCCAGTACTTC	CASSTGQGVGEETQYF
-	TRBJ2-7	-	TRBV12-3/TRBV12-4	TGTGCCAGTTCCCCGGGGTCCGGAGGCGAGCAGTACTTC	CASSPGSGGEQYF
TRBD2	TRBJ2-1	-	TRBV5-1	TGCGCCAGCAGCCACGGACTAGCGGGAACCTACAATGAGCAGTTCTTC	CASSHGLAGTYNEQFF
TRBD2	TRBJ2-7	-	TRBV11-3	TGTGCCAGCAGCTTTCGGGCTAGCGGCTTATACGAGCAGTACTTC	CASSFRASGLYEQYF
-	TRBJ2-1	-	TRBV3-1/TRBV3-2	TGTGCCAGCAGCCAAGTTTTTGCGTTGAGCTCCTACAATGAGCAGTTCTTC	CASSQVFALSSYNEQFF
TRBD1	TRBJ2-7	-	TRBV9	TGTGCCAGCAGCGTAGACGGACAGGGGTTCAACGAGCAGTACTTC	CASSVDGQGFNEQYF
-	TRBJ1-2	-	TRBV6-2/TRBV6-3	TGTGCCAGCAGTTACCCGACAGGAGTCAACTATGGCTACACCTTC	CASSYPTGVNYGYTF
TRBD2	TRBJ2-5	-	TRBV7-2	TGTGCCAGCCGACAAGCGGGAGCCCAACAAGAGACCCAGTACTTC	CASRQAGAQQETQYF
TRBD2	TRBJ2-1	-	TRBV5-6	TGTGCCAGCAGCTCCGGCGGCGGGAGGCTATACAATGAGCAGTTCTTC	CASSSGGGRLYNEQFF
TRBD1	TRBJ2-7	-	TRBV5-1	TGCGCCAGCAGCCCCCGGACAGGGGGCTCCTACGAGCAGTACTTC	CASSPRTGGSYEQYF
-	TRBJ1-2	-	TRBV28	TGTGCCAGCAGTTTGGCAGGATTTGGTGGGTTTGGCTACACCTTC	CASSLAGFGGFGYTF
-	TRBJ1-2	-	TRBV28	TGTGCCAGCAGTCGGAGCTATGGCTACACCTTC	CASSRSYGYTF
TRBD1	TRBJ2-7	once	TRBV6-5	TGTGCCAGCAACAGGGACAGGGTCTACGAGCAGTACTTC	CASNRDRVYEQYF
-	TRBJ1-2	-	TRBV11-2	TGTGCCAGCAGCTTAGGGTCAGGGATGTATGGCTACACCTTC	CASSLGSGMYGYTF
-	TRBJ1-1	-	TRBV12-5	TGTGCTAGTGGTTTGCCTCGGACAGACGTGACCACTGAAGCTTTCTTT	CASGLPRTDVTTEAFF
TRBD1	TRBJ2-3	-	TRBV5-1	TGCGCCAGCAGCTTCTCCAGGGGGCGAGATACGCAGTATTTT	CASSFSRGRDTQYF
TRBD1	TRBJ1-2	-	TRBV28	TGTGCCAGCAGTACTCAACAGGGGGGTGGCTACACCTTC	CASSTQQGGGYTF
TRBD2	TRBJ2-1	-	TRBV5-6	TGTGCCAGCAGCTCGTTTCCTAGCGGGAGGGCCAATGAGCAGTTCTTC	CASSSFPSGRANEQFF
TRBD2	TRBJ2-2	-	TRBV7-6	TGTGCCAGCAGCTTAAGTTTGTCGGGGGGCACCGGGGAGCTGTTTTTT	CASSLSLSGGTGELFF
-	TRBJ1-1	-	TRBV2	TGTGCCAGCATTGTCAGGGAGGTCGGGAACACTGAAGCTTTCTTT	CASIVREVGNTEAFF
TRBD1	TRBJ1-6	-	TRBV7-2	TGTGCCAGCAGCTTAGGGGACAGGGTGTCACCCCTCCACTTT	CASSLGDRVSPLHF
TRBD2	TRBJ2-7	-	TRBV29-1	TGCAGCGCCTCGGGACTAGCGGGAGACGAGCAGTACTTC	CSASGLAGDEQYF
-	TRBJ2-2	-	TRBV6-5	TGTGCCAGCATATCCCCGAACACCGGGGAGCTGTTTTTT	CASISPNTGELFF
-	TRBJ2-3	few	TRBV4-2	TGTGCCAGCAGCCAAAAAGAGCGGAGCACAGATACGCAGTATTTT	CASSQKERSTDTQYF
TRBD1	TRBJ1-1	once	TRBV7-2	TGTGCCAGCAGCCCCGGTAGGGGACAGTCTCGGGGAGCTTTCTTT	CASSPGRGQSRGAFF
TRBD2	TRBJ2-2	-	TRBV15	TGTGCCACCAGCAGAGACCCCCCGCTAGCGGCGAACACCGGGGAGCTGTTTTTT	CATSRDPPLAANTGELFF
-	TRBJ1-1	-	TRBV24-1	TGTGCCACCAGTGGGAAAGAGGGCGGCACTGAAGCTTTCTTT	CATSGKEGGTEAFF
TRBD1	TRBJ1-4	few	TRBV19	TGTGCCAGTAGTAGACAGGGGGGCACTAATGAAAAACTGTTTTTT	CASSRQGGTNEKLFF
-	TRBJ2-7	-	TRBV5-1	TGCGCCAGCAGCTTGGGGCAGTACGAGCAGTACTTC	CASSLGQYEQYF
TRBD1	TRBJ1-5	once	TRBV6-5	TGTGCCAGCAGTTCCGGCCGACAGGGAGCCGATCAGCCCCAGCATTTT	CASSSGRQGADQPQHF
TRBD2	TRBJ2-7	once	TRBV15	TGTGCCACCAGAGTAAGCGGGGGTGGCGAGCAGTACTTC	CATRVSGGGEQYF
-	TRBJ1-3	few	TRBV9	TGTGCCAGCAGCGATGACAGAAGCTTCTTCTCTGGAAACACCATATATTTT	CASSDDRSFFSGNTIYF
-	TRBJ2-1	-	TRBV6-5	TGTGCCAGCGCCCCGGGAGTGGTTGAGCAGTTCTTC	CASAPGVVEQFF
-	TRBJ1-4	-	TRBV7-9	TGTGCCAGCAGCCGAGGGCCGATCGGTGAAAAACTGTTTTTT	CASSRGPIGEKLFF
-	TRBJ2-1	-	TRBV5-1	TGCGCCAGCAGCTTCTACTCTCAGGGGCCGGGATTCGGGAATGAGCAGTTCTTC	CASSFYSQGPGFGNEQFF
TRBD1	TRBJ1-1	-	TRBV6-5	TGTGCCAGCAGTCCGGGACAGGGGACTGAAGCTTTCTTT	CASSPGQGTEAFF
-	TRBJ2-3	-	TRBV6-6	TGTGCCAGCAGTCGGGACTCCAGAGCCTTTTACACTAGCACAGATACGCAGTATTTT	CASSRDSRAFYTSTDTQYF
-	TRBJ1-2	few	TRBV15	TGTGCCACCAGCAGAGATTCGGCAGGGCGCTACACCTTC	CATSRDSAGRYTF
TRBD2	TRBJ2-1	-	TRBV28	TGTGCCAGCAGTGGGATCGGACTAGGTAGCTACAATGAGCAGTTCTTC	CASSGIGLGSYNEQFF
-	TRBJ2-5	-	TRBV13	TGTGCCAGCAGCACACGACACTCAGGGATTGAGGAGACCCAGTACTTC	CASSTRHSGIEETQYF
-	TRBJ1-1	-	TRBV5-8	TGTGCCAGCAGCTTGGGAGGTATTATGAACACTGAAGCTTTCTTT	CASSLGGIMNTEAFF